The next 29 T cell receptor beta chains were all read from a single sample in a study of shared clonotypes between healthy human individuals. Using immunoSEQ multiplex PCR, the repertoire was profiled, and TCRdb retains in-frame clones only, with some absent. The table shows about 2.4 million clones, with over 85% occurring only once. The sequenced sample consisted of naive CD4+ T cells from PBMCs. This sample's subset: CD45RA+ positively selected. Receptor source: a man between 18 and 35 years old in good health. Some clones in this sample may be carry-over from other donors' samples.

The chain uses TRBV11-2 and TRBJ1-2; D not resolved. This CDR3 spans 14 amino acids. V lost 1 base, J lost 1 base, and 7 bases lay in between. Germline V gene data show CDR1 as SGHAT and CDR2 as FQNNGV. CDR3 sequence: CASSLGWDNYGYTF. CDR3 sequence (DNA): TGTGCCAGCAGCTTAGGGTGGGATAACTATGGCTACACCTTC. Full variable domain (remainder filled in from reference TRBV11-2 and TRBJ1-2): EAGVAQSPRYKIIEKRQSVAFWCNPISGHATLYWYQQILGQGPKLLIQFQNNGVVDDSQLPKDRFSAERLKGVDSTLKIQPAKLEDSAVYLCASSLGWDNYGYTFGSGTRLTVV.

Note on this clone: Other DNA sequences of this sample code for an identical CDR3. The gene calls are TRBV5-1 and TRBJ2-3; 15 bases match TRBD2. The CDR3 sequence is 18 residues long. The J segment lost 1 base and the V segment lost 3 bases, leaving 6 bases of the junction unmatched. Germline CDR1 and CDR2: SGHRS and YFSETQ. The CDR3 sequence: CASSSGLAGGPGTDTQYF. DNA for the CDR3: TGCGCCAGCAGCTCTGGACTAGCGGGAGGGCCGGGCACAGATACGCAGTATTTT.

The chain employs TRBV30 and TRBJ2-2, with D hard to call. V lost 0 bases, J lost 4 bases, and 12 bases lay in between. The germline V gene encodes CDR1 GTSNPN and CDR2 SVGIG (reference sequence). This CDR3 has 15 amino acids. Here the CDR3 reads CAWSVRNSVTGELFF. For the CDR3, the DNA is TGTGCCTGGAGTGTACGGAACAGCGTCACCGGGGAGCTGTTTTTT.

This clone was counted a single time. The rearrangement links TRBV11-3 to TRBJ2-2; weak D call: TRBD1 (5 bases). The CDR3 covers 14 residues. CDR1 and CDR2 from the germline V gene are SGHNT and YENEEA. Trimming pared 5 bases from V and 1 base from J, leaving 8 bases between. CDR3: CASSPQGNTGELFF. Written as DNA, the CDR3 is TGTGCCAGCAGCCCGCAGGGGAACACCGGGGAGCTGTTTTTT.

The chain carries TRBV5-1 and TRBJ1-5, with TRBD1 matching 8 bases. This CDR3 spans 15 amino acids. The V gene's germline CDR1 is SGHRS and CDR2 YFSETQ. J was trimmed by 6 bases and V by 4 bases; bases with no gene match: 9. The CDR3 DNA reads as TGCGCCAGCAGCATAACGACAGGGGCGGGTCAGCCCCAGCATTTT. Translated, it gives CASSITTGAGQPQHF.

The genes are TRBV7-9 and TRBJ2-1, with a tentative D call TRBD2 (6 bases). Per germline, CDR1 SEHNR and CDR2 FQNEAQ (reference sequence). The germline V and J ends were trimmed by 5 bases and 5 bases, with 22 bases remaining between them. The length of the CDR3 is 17 residues. The CDR3 coding sequence is TGTGCCAGCAGCCCGGAAACGGGGCGGAGGGGCGACAATGAGCAGTTCTTC. Protein product: CASSPETGRRGDNEQFF.

This chain links TRBV7-2 with TRBJ2-1, with TRBD1 matching 8 bases. Per the germline V gene, CDR1 is SGHTA and CDR2 is FQGNSA. The CDR3 is 16 residues long. V was pared by 0 bases and J by 5 bases, with 6 bases of the junction left unmatched. Here the CDR3 DNA reads TGTGCCAGCAGCTTAGCCCGGGACAGGACCAACAATGAGCAGTTCTTC. Protein sequence: CASSLARDRTNNEQFF.

This clone was counted a single time. The sample holds other DNA sequences that translate to the same CDR3. This rearrangement joins TRBV2 to TRBJ2-7; 9 nucleotides line up with TRBD1. This CDR3 comprises 14 residues. The ends lost 6 bases at V and 4 bases at J; junction bases unmatched: 7. The germline gives CDR1 SNHLY, CDR2 FYNNEI. The CDR3 reads CASSAGTGSYEQYF. The CDR3 region has the DNA TGTGCCAGCAGCGCCGGGACAGGGTCTTACGAGCAGTACTTC.

The CDR3 is CASSLAPEGYEQYF. CDR3 bases: TGTGCCAGCAGCTTAGCGCCTGAGGGCTACGAGCAGTACTTC. This chain links TRBV7-2 with TRBJ2-7; possible D gene TRBD2, 5 bases. Per the germline V gene, CDR1 is SGHTA and CDR2 is FQGNSA. Trimming stripped 0 bases from V and 3 bases from J, with 9 bases between. This CDR3 spans 14 amino acids.

The chain is built from TRBV6-1 and TRBJ1-2; D is perhaps TRBD1 (6 bases). CDR1 is MNHNS, CDR2 SASEGT, per germline. The V end was cut by 6 bases, the J end by 6 bases, with 14 bases between. The CDR3 spans 13 residues. DNA of the CDR3: TGTGCCAGCAGGGCGTGGGGGGCGAATGGCTACACCTTC. It yields the protein CASRAWGANGYTF.

In regard to this clone: Distinct nucleotide sequences in the sample also encode this CDR3. CDR3 sequence: CASSYGGLETQYF. The CDR3 bases are TGTGCCAGCAGTTACGGGGGGTTGGAGACCCAGTACTTC. The chain combines TRBV6-5 with TRBJ2-5, with D perhaps matching TRBD2 (6 bases). Between the trimmed V and J ends, which lost 2 bases and 5 bases, there was a span of 9 bases. Germline V CDR1 and CDR2: MNHEY, SVGAGI. The CDR3 consists of 13 residues.

This clone occurred once. This specimen includes other DNA sequences encoding the same CDR3. The gene calls are TRBV6-1 and TRBJ1-2, with 7 nucleotides matching TRBD1. The CDR3 totals 13 residues. In germline, CDR1 is MNHNS, CDR2 SASEGT. J lost 3 bases, V lost 3 bases, and 1 base had no gene match. The CDR3 is CASSDRGYYGYTF. The CDR3 DNA reads as TGTGCCAGCAGTGACAGGGGGTACTATGGCTACACCTTC.

This clone occurred once. The V gene is TRBV15, the J gene TRBJ2-7, with a tentative D call TRBD2 (5 bases). There are 15 residues in the CDR3. V was cut by 0 bases and J by 5 bases, with 14 bases left in between. Per germline, CDR1 LNHNV and CDR2 YYDKDF (reference sequence). The CDR3 nucleotides read TGTGCCACCAGCAGAGAAACTTCTGCGGGTAACGAGCAGTACTTC. Translating it yields CATSRETSAGNEQYF. Together with reference TRBV15 and TRBJ2-7, the CDR3 gives the full variable domain: DAMVIQNPRYQVTQFGKPVTLSCSQTLNHNVMYWYQQKSSQAPKLLFHYYDKDFNNEADTPDNFQSRRPNTSFCFLDIRSPGLGDTAMYLCATSRETSAGNEQYFGPGTRLTVT.

The chain carries TRBV27 and TRBJ2-3; the match to TRBD1 covers 8 bases. CDR1 MNHEY and CDR2 SMNVEV come from the germline V gene (reference sequence). The CDR3 spans 14 residues. Losses at the gene ends were 6 bases for V and 11 bases for J; bases not matched to a gene: 13. The CDR3 sequence: CASSEDRVLPQQYF. The CDR3 DNA follows: TGTGCCAGCAGCGAGGACAGGGTTTTGCCCCAGCAGTATTTT.

This clone was picked up one time. The chain employs TRBV11-3 and TRBJ2-3, with 9 bases identical to TRBD2. CDR1 SGHNT and CDR2 YENEEA come from the germline V gene. The CDR3 runs 18 residues. With 1 base clipped from V and 0 bases from J, the junction kept 8 bases outside the gene matches. The CDR3 sequence: CASSLGLVREGSTDTQYF. CDR3 DNA sequence: TGTGCCAGCAGCTTAGGCCTGGTGCGGGAGGGTAGCACAGATACGCAGTATTTT.

This chain's CDR3 is CASSLVGRTDTQYF. CDR3 DNA: TGTGCCAGCAGCTTAGTCGGTCGCACAGATACGCAGTATTTT. V usage is TRBV13 and J usage is TRBJ2-3; D not certain. From germline, CDR1 is PRHDT and CDR2 FYEKMQ (reference sequence). With 1 base removed from V and 1 base from J, the gap between germline ends came to 6 bases. This CDR3 comprises 14 residues.

V usage is TRBV18 and J usage is TRBJ2-1, with D maybe TRBD2 (5 bases). CDR1 and CDR2 (germline): KGHSH, LQKENI. V lost 8 bases and J lost 9, with 17 bases in between. The CDR3 loop spans 13 amino acids. As DNA, the CDR3 is TGTGCCAGCGCCCCTGGGCTAGCTGGTGAGCAGTTCTTC. Encoded protein: CASAPGLAGEQFF.

This clone showed up just once. Other DNA sequences in the same sample also yield this CDR3. The gene calls are TRBV5-1 and TRBJ2-1; 8 nucleotides align to TRBD1. Unmatched junction bases numbered 8, after V lost 4 bases and J lost 8 bases. CDR1 and CDR2 (germline): SGHRS, YFSETQ. The CDR3 extends over 14 amino acids. This CDR3 reads CASSPAGGSDEQFF. CDR3 sequence (DNA): TGCGCCAGCAGCCCTGCAGGGGGCAGCGATGAGCAGTTCTTC. Supplemented by reference TRBV5-1 and TRBJ2-1, the full variable domain reads KAGVTQTPRYLIKTRGQQVTLSCSPISGHRSVSWYQQTPGQGLQFLFEYFSETQRNKGNFPGRFSGRQFSNSRSEMNVSTLELGDSALYLCASSPAGGSDEQFFGPGTRLTVL.

The V gene is TRBV6-5, the J gene TRBJ2-5; no clear D gene. Trimming shortened V by 5 bases and J by 5 bases, and 15 bases separated the two germline ends. This CDR3 is 14 amino acids long. Per germline, CDR1 MNHEY and CDR2 SVGAGI. DNA for the CDR3: TGTGCCAGCAGTCGACAACCAAACGGGGAGACCCAGTACTTC. Amino acid sequence: CASSRQPNGETQYF.

V gene TRBV7-9 combines with J gene TRBJ2-1, with D hard to call. Looked up from germline, CDR1 is SEHNR and CDR2 is FQNEAQ (reference sequence). The CDR3 loop spans 14 amino acids. V was cut by 4 bases and J by 6 bases, with 13 bases left in between. The CDR3 DNA sequence: TGTGCCAGCAGCTCACCTACAGTGCGCAATGAGCAGTTCTTC. Residues: CASSSPTVRNEQFF.

J is TRBJ1-1 and V is TRBV27, with D maybe TRBD1 (6 bases). The germline gives CDR1 MNHEY, CDR2 SMNVEV (reference sequence). V dropped 0 bases and J dropped 1 base, with 12 bases sitting between them. The CDR3 spans 16 residues. The CDR3 DNA sequence: TGTGCCAGCAGTTTATCGGGGGGGCTTGGGAACACTGAAGCTTTCTTT. This codes for CASSLSGGLGNTEAFF.

CDR3 sequence: CASSIVTGEETQYF. The CDR3, as DNA: TGTGCCAGCAGCATAGTAACAGGGGAAGAGACCCAGTACTTC. This chain connects TRBV7-2 to TRBJ2-5; 7 nucleotides align to TRBD1. CDR1 and CDR2 (germline): SGHTA, FQGNSA. CDR3 size: 14 residues. V gave up 5 bases and J gave up 3 bases; unmatched junction bases: 6.

The V gene is TRBV4-1, the J gene TRBJ1-2; no clear D. CDR1 and CDR2 from the germline V gene are MGHRA and YSYEKL. The CDR3 totals 14 residues. Trimming shortened V by 1 base and J by 0 bases, and 6 bases separated the two germline ends. In DNA form, the CDR3 reads TGCGCCAGCAGCCAAGTTTGGGCTAACTATGGCTACACCTTC. Translating gives CASSQVWANYGYTF.

The chain couples TRBV28 to TRBJ1-5; D is ambiguous. The CDR3 is 13 residues long. Per the germline V gene, CDR1 is MDHEN and CDR2 is SYDVKM. V gave up 6 bases and J gave up 3 bases, with 9 bases separating them. The CDR3 is CASRVRANQPQHF. The CDR3 DNA reads as TGTGCCAGCAGGGTACGCGCCAATCAGCCCCAGCATTTT.

The rearrangement joins TRBV6-6 to TRBJ2-3, with D tentatively TRBD1 (6 bases). CDR1 is MNHNY, CDR2 SVGAGI, per germline (reference sequence). V gave up 6 bases and J gave up 5 bases, with 15 bases separating them. The CDR3 loop spans 14 amino acids. CDR3 DNA sequence: TGTGCCAGCAGCCCACAGGGACCGGGAGATACGCAGTATTTT. It is translated as CASSPQGPGDTQYF.

The chain couples TRBV11-3 to TRBJ2-7; tentative D call: TRBD1 (6 bases). The germline CDR1 and CDR2 sequences are SGHNT and YENEEA. Trimming shortened V by 5 bases and J by 8 bases, and 16 bases separated the two germline ends. This CDR3 is built from 13 residues. The CDR3 sequence is CASSPRQGKQQYF. DNA of the CDR3: TGTGCCAGCAGCCCAAGGCAGGGGAAGCAGCAGTACTTC.

The rearrangement uses TRBV5-1 and TRBJ2-1; 7 bases are shared with TRBD1. J was trimmed by 5 bases and V by 4 bases; bases with no gene match: 3. The CDR3 is made up of 13 amino acids. CDR1 and CDR2 (germline): SGHRS, YFSETQ. The CDR3: CASSATGNNEQFF. The CDR3 region has the DNA TGCGCCAGCAGCGCGACAGGGAACAATGAGCAGTTCTTC.

Points on this clone: Other DNA sequences in the sample encode the same CDR3. The chain employs TRBV5-1 and TRBJ2-7; D ambiguous. Looked up from germline, CDR1 is SGHRS and CDR2 is YFSETQ. The CDR3 consists of 14 residues. V was clipped by 5 bases and J by 0 bases, with 12 bases between them. CDR3 amino acids: CASSPDLGSYEQYF. Here the CDR3 DNA reads TGCGCCAGCAGTCCGGATCTAGGCTCCTACGAGCAGTACTTC.

This clone appeared a single time. The gene calls are TRBV28 and TRBJ1-3; D is unclear. The CDR3 has 14 residues. V lost 2 bases, J lost 3 bases, and 8 bases lay in between. In germline, CDR1 is MDHEN, CDR2 SYDVKM. The CDR3 sequence is CASSLNWSGNTIYF. The CDR3 nucleotides are TGTGCCAGCAGTTTAAACTGGAGTGGAAACACCATATATTTT.